This is a list of T cell receptor beta chains from one sample in a study of vaccination effects on CD4 cells after COVID-19. These TCRs are of unknown antigen specificity. Sequenced by immunoSEQ multiplex PCR; TCRdb stores in-frame clones only, minus some. The sample has around 79,000 clones, around 76% seen once. The source was CD4+ T cells from PBMCs cultured with SARS-CoV-2 spike peptides, collected before COVID-19 vaccination. These receptors were collected from a human donor who received a COVID-19 vaccine. Each CDR3 is given with its conserved first and last residue. The order of the fields is CDR3 length, D gene, clone size, V gene, J gene, CDR3 DNA, CDR3 protein. A D gene is named only where the DNA matches it firmly. Clone size is not always given. Where it is, it says once, few, many or a class for expanded clones.

length: 14
D: NA
size: NA
V: TRBV5-6
J: TRBJ1-5
DNA: TGTGCCAGCAGCTTTAGGGGGATCAATCAGCCCCAGCATTTT
CDR3: CASSFRGINQPQHF

length: 15
D: NA
size: NA
V: TRBV7-9
J: TRBJ2-3
DNA: TGTGCCAGCAGCTTAGTTGCAGCTAGCACAGATACGCAGTATTTT
CDR3: CASSLVAASTDTQYF

length: 19
D: TRBD2
size: NA
V: TRBV24-1
J: TRBJ2-1
DNA: TGTGCCACCAGTGACACAGGACTAGCGGGGGGAAGCTCCTACAATGAGCAGTTCTTC
CDR3: CATSDTGLAGGSSYNEQFF

length: 14
D: NA
size: NA
V: TRBV19
J: TRBJ2-2
DNA: TGTGCCAGTAGTCTAGCCCCTCACACCGGGGAGCTGTTTTTT
CDR3: CASSLAPHTGELFF

length: 14
D: NA
size: NA
V: TRBV28
J: TRBJ1-2
DNA: TGTGCCAGCAGTTCCGCGGCGGGACCCTATGGCTACACCTTC
CDR3: CASSSAAGPYGYTF

length: 14
D: NA
size: NA
V: TRBV7-2
J: TRBJ1-1
DNA: TGTGCCAGCAGCCCACAGGCAGGGAACACTGAAGCTTTCTTT
CDR3: CASSPQAGNTEAFF

length: 16
D: NA
size: once
V: TRBV4-2
J: TRBJ1-6
DNA: TGTGCCAGCAGCCAAGAAACAGGGTCCCATAATTCACCCCTCCACTTT
CDR3: CASSQETGSHNSPLHF

length: 14
D: NA
size: few
V: TRBV29-1
J: TRBJ2-1
DNA: TGCAGCGCTCGGGGCAGTACGTCCTACAATGAGCAGTTCTTC
CDR3: CSARGSTSYNEQFF

length: 15
D: TRBD1
size: few
V: TRBV5-1
J: TRBJ1-1
DNA: TGCGCCAGCAGCATAGGGGGCGCCGGGAACACTGAAGCTTTCTTT
CDR3: CASSIGGAGNTEAFF

length: 17
D: TRBD2
size: NA
V: TRBV4-2
J: TRBJ2-5
DNA: TGTGCCAGCAGCCAGGGAGTAGCGGGGGGCCTCCAAGAGACCCAGTACTTC
CDR3: CASSQGVAGGLQETQYF

length: 14
D: TRBD1
size: NA
V: TRBV18
J: TRBJ1-1
DNA: TGTGCCAGCTCAACCGACAGGGTGAACACTGAAGCTTTCTTT
CDR3: CASSTDRVNTEAFF

length: 15
D: TRBD1
size: NA
V: TRBV30
J: TRBJ1-5
DNA: TGTGCCTGGAGAAGGTCGACAGGGGTAAATCAGCCCCAGCATTTT
CDR3: CAWRRSTGVNQPQHF

length: 11
D: NA
size: once
V: TRBV29-1
J: TRBJ1-2
DNA: TGCAGCGTTGCAATCGGGGAGGGCTACACCTTC
CDR3: CSVAIGEGYTF

length: 14
D: NA
size: NA
V: TRBV18
J: TRBJ2-2
DNA: TGTGCCAGCTCACCATCCGGTAACACCGGGGAGCTGTTTTTT
CDR3: CASSPSGNTGELFF

length: 14
D: NA
size: NA
V: TRBV5-1
J: TRBJ1-1
DNA: TGCGCCAGCAGCTTGGACCGATGGGGCACTGAAGCTTTCTTT
CDR3: CASSLDRWGTEAFF

length: 19
D: TRBD1
size: NA
V: TRBV28
J: TRBJ1-2
DNA: TGTGCCAGCACTCCCCGGGCGGGGACAGGAAACGGGTTTAACTATGGCTACACCTTC
CDR3: CASTPRAGTGNGFNYGYTF

length: 13
D: NA
size: NA
V: TRBV28
J: TRBJ1-6
DNA: TGTGCCAGCACAGGTTACGGTAATTCACCCCTCCACTTT
CDR3: CASTGYGNSPLHF

length: 15
D: NA
size: NA
V: TRBV7-3
J: TRBJ1-1
DNA: TGTGCCAGCAGCTCCTGGGGGGGTGGAAACACTGAAGCTTTCTTT
CDR3: CASSSWGGGNTEAFF

length: 13
D: NA
size: NA
V: TRBV20-1
J: TRBJ1-1
DNA: TGCAGTGCTAGTAATTACCCGAACACTGAAGCTTTCTTT
CDR3: CSASNYPNTEAFF

length: 14
D: NA
size: NA
V: TRBV7-3
J: TRBJ2-2
DNA: TGTGCCAGCAGCTCTAACCCCGACACCGGGGAGCTGTTTTTT
CDR3: CASSSNPDTGELFF

length: 14
D: TRBD1
size: NA
V: TRBV28
J: TRBJ1-1
DNA: TGTGCCAGCGGATTGACAGGGTCGAGCACTGAAGCTTTCTTT
CDR3: CASGLTGSSTEAFF

length: 16
D: NA
size: NA
V: TRBV7-2
J: TRBJ2-5
DNA: TGTGCCAGCAGCCCCAGTTGGGACGCTTGGAGGGAGACCCAGTACTTC
CDR3: CASSPSWDAWRETQYF

length: 14
D: NA
size: NA
V: TRBV7-2
J: TRBJ1-2
DNA: TGTGCCAGCAGCGATCCTAGGGGGAACTATGGCTACACCTTC
CDR3: CASSDPRGNYGYTF

length: 12
D: NA
size: NA
V: TRBV12-3/TRBV12-4
J: TRBJ2-3
DNA: TGTGCCAGCACCAGGGTGAGCGATACGCAGTATTTT
CDR3: CASTRVSDTQYF

length: 12
D: NA
size: NA
V: TRBV6-6
J: TRBJ1-2
DNA: TGTGCCAGCAGTTACTCAGTCTATGGCTACACCTTC
CDR3: CASSYSVYGYTF

length: 14
D: NA
size: NA
V: TRBV6-5
J: TRBJ2-2
DNA: TGTGCCAGCAGACGGGGGTCGGGAACCGGGGAGCTGTTTTTT
CDR3: CASRRGSGTGELFF

length: 17
D: NA
size: NA
V: TRBV5-5
J: TRBJ1-3
DNA: TGTGCCAGCAGCTCTCCACCTGGACATCCCTCTGGAAACACCATATATTTT
CDR3: CASSSPPGHPSGNTIYF

length: 15
D: TRBD1
size: NA
V: TRBV10-3
J: TRBJ1-2
DNA: TGTGCCATCAGTGCGCCGGGACAGGAGATCTATGGCTACACCTTC
CDR3: CAISAPGQEIYGYTF

length: 16
D: NA
size: NA
V: TRBV19
J: TRBJ2-1
DNA: TGTGCCAGTCGGCCCGGGGGAATAATCACCTACAATGAGCAGTTCTTC
CDR3: CASRPGGIITYNEQFF

length: 16
D: TRBD2
size: NA
V: TRBV19
J: TRBJ2-2
DNA: TGTGCCAGTCGCCGCCCCGGGGGGGCTGGTCCCGGGGAGCTGTTTTTT
CDR3: CASRRPGGAGPGELFF

length: 14
D: NA
size: NA
V: TRBV6-2/TRBV6-3
J: TRBJ1-4
DNA: TGTGCCAGCAGTCTCGGACACCCTAATGAAAAACTGTTTTTT
CDR3: CASSLGHPNEKLFF

length: 13
D: NA
size: NA
V: TRBV7-6
J: TRBJ1-6
DNA: TGTGCCAGCAGCTTATCAGAGGAATCACCCCTCCACTTT
CDR3: CASSLSEESPLHF

length: 15
D: NA
size: NA
V: TRBV10-2
J: TRBJ1-3
DNA: TGCGCCAGCAAGAACCAGGGTTTAACTGGAAACACCATATATTTT
CDR3: CASKNQGLTGNTIYF

length: 15
D: NA
size: NA
V: TRBV18
J: TRBJ2-3
DNA: TGTGCCAGCTCACCATCTAGCATCGGAACAGATACGCAGTATTTT
CDR3: CASSPSSIGTDTQYF

length: 13
D: NA
size: NA
V: TRBV25-1
J: TRBJ1-2
DNA: TGTGCCAGCAGTGAATATGGCAGTACGGGCTACACCTTC
CDR3: CASSEYGSTGYTF

length: 16
D: TRBD1
size: NA
V: TRBV14
J: TRBJ2-3
DNA: TGTGCCAGCAGCCAATATGGACAGGGTGGAACAGATACGCAGTATTTT
CDR3: CASSQYGQGGTDTQYF

length: 12
D: NA
size: NA
V: TRBV19
J: TRBJ1-5
DNA: TGTGCCAGTAGTATAGAGGGTAAGCCCCAGCATTTT
CDR3: CASSIEGKPQHF

length: 13
D: NA
size: NA
V: TRBV28
J: TRBJ1-6
DNA: TGTGCCGGGGGGGGAGGGCCCCAAGGGGCCCTCCACTTT
CDR3: CAGGGGPQGALHF

length: 16
D: TRBD2
size: once
V: TRBV25-1
J: TRBJ2-3
DNA: TGTGCCAGCAGTGAGTCTCTAGCGGGGGGCACAGATACGCAGTATTTT
CDR3: CASSESLAGGTDTQYF

length: 13
D: NA
size: NA
V: TRBV7-9
J: TRBJ1-1
DNA: TGTGCCAGCAGCTTAGTAATCGTCACTGAAGCTTTCTTT
CDR3: CASSLVIVTEAFF

length: 13
D: TRBD1
size: NA
V: TRBV10-2
J: TRBJ1-2
DNA: TGCGCCAGCAGCGCGGGACAGAACTATGGCTACACCTTC
CDR3: CASSAGQNYGYTF

length: 16
D: TRBD2
size: NA
V: TRBV7-6
J: TRBJ2-1
DNA: TGTGCCAGCAGTTCCCTTCCTAGCGGGGGAGCAAATGAGCAGTTCTTC
CDR3: CASSSLPSGGANEQFF

length: 15
D: NA
size: NA
V: TRBV19
J: TRBJ1-1
DNA: TGTGCCAGTAGTCTCCGCCGGGGTCGGGACACTGAAGCTTTCTTT
CDR3: CASSLRRGRDTEAFF

length: 15
D: TRBD2
size: once
V: TRBV10-3
J: TRBJ2-5
DNA: TGTGCCACCGCGATCGGACTAGCGGGGCGAGAGACCCAGTACTTC
CDR3: CATAIGLAGRETQYF

length: 14
D: NA
size: NA
V: TRBV25-1
J: TRBJ2-3
DNA: TGTGCCAGCTTAGACCCCAGAGAGGATTATACGCAGTATTTT
CDR3: CASLDPREDYTQYF

length: 18
D: NA
size: NA
V: TRBV12-5
J: TRBJ2-2
DNA: TGTGCTAGTGGTTTGGCTCGAGTGGGGACAACCCTAGCCGGGGAGCTGTTTTTT
CDR3: CASGLARVGTTLAGELFF

length: 12
D: NA
size: NA
V: TRBV18
J: TRBJ1-3
DNA: TGTGCCAGCGCCTCATCTGGAAACACCATATATTTT
CDR3: CASASSGNTIYF

length: 15
D: NA
size: NA
V: TRBV5-1
J: TRBJ2-1
DNA: TGCGCCAGCAGCAGGGACTCCAGCTCCTACAATGAGCAGTTCTTC
CDR3: CASSRDSSSYNEQFF

length: 12
D: NA
size: NA
V: TRBV18
J: TRBJ1-4
DNA: TGTGCCAGCTCACCAAACGGTGAAAAACTGTTTTTT
CDR3: CASSPNGEKLFF

length: 14
D: TRBD1
size: few
V: TRBV2
J: TRBJ2-2
DNA: TGTGCCAGCGTCCGGGACAGCAACACCGGGGAGCTGTTTTTT
CDR3: CASVRDSNTGELFF

length: 12
D: NA
size: NA
V: TRBV6-2/TRBV6-3
J: TRBJ1-5
DNA: TGTGCCAGCAGTTACTACGATCAGCCCCAGCATTTT
CDR3: CASSYYDQPQHF

length: 13
D: NA
size: once
V: TRBV14
J: TRBJ1-1
DNA: TGTGCCAGCAGCCCGACTTGGGGCACTGAAGCTTTCTTT
CDR3: CASSPTWGTEAFF

length: 17
D: TRBD1
size: NA
V: TRBV9
J: TRBJ2-5
DNA: TGTGCCAGCAGCTCCCGTTTTGGGACAGGGTACCAAGAGACCCAGTACTTC
CDR3: CASSSRFGTGYQETQYF